This T cell receptor beta chain is from a study of blood T cell repertoires in COVID-19. Overall study context: COVID-19 samples collected from the United States, Italy and Spain covered acute and convalescent phases. PBMCs, B-cell-depleted T cells, or T cells provided the cDNA or gDNA that made up the material.

Per the study methods: Reference gene primers were amplified, and this amplification served to estimate nucleated cell counts. Repertoires were generated with immunoSEQ multiplex PCR, while TCRdb's copy carries only in-frame clones and drops some. V and J calls and clone size are those listed in that table; D and trimming were worked out from the DNA. Of approximately 49,000 clones in the sample, approximately 90% are singletons; the top ten hold approximately 4%. V shed 3 bases and J shed 7 bases, with 13 bases lying between them. The CDR3 covers 14 residues. Germline CDR1 and CDR2: LGHNA and YNFKEQ.

The sequence was obtained from a man aged 45 to 65 with acute or convalescent COVID-19. Sequencing was done on a sample of peripheral blood. The rearrangement links TRBV4-2 to TRBJ2-4; D perhaps matches TRBD2 (5 bases). The CDR3 nucleotides read TGTGCCAGCAGCCAGATGCAGGACTCCAACATTCAGTACTTC. Protein sequence: CASSQMQDSNIQYF.